The 19 T cell receptor beta chains below come from one sample, sequenced in a study of blood T cell repertoires in COVID-19. Sequenced by immunoSEQ multiplex PCR; TCRdb stores in-frame clones only, minus some. The table has roughly 190,000 clones, around 82% seen once. The specimen was peripheral blood. The receptor source for this set is a man aged 45-65 years with active or convalescent COVID-19.

This clone has ten or more counts. The V gene is TRBV10-3, the J gene TRBJ2-6; TRBD1 aligns across 12 bases. Per germline, CDR1 ENHRY and CDR2 SYGVKD. CDR3 length equals 16 residues. V lost 8 bases and J lost 1; bases outside the gene matches: 3. The CDR3 bases are TGTGCCATCGGGACAGGGGGCAGATCTGGGGCCAACGTCCTGACTTTC. Translating it yields CAIGTGGRSGANVLTF.

DNA of the CDR3: TGTGCCAGCAGTTTATCGGGGAATTCACCCCTCCACTTT. Translated: CASSLSGNSPLHF. The V and J genes are TRBV12-3 or TRBV12-4 and TRBJ1-6; D is uncertain. This CDR3 has 13 amino acids. Trimming cost V 2 bases and J 7 bases, with 6 bases left between them.

The CDR3 coding sequence is TGTGCCAGCAGCTTTTACAGCAATCAAGAGACCCAGTACTTC. Translating gives CASSFYSNQETQYF. The rearrangement uses TRBV13 and TRBJ2-5; D gene ambiguous. This CDR3 comprises 14 residues. V shed 3 bases and J shed 2 bases, with 10 bases lying between them. Germline V gene lookup returns CDR1 PRHDT and CDR2 FYEKMQ (reference sequence).

On this clone: A read error may produce the germline difference seen at one junction end. The rearrangement joins TRBV10-3 to TRBJ2-1, with a tentative D call TRBD1 (6 bases). The CDR3 covers 13 residues. Germline CDR1 ENHRY, CDR2 SYGVKD. CDR3 sequence: CAISEFGDKEQFF. The DNA of the CDR3 is TGTGCCATCAGTGAATTTGGGGACAAGGAGCAGTTCTTC.

The rearrangement links TRBV10-3 to TRBJ1-1, with a tentative D call TRBD1 (6 bases). The CDR3 extends over 12 amino acids. The germline V gene has CDR1 ENHRY and CDR2 SYGVKD. The CDR3 region has the DNA TGTGCTATTCGAGGGGGAGACACTGAAGCTTTCTTT. Residues: CAIRGGDTEAFF.

The chain carries TRBV6-2 or TRBV6-3 and TRBJ1-2, with 7 positions matching TRBD1. CDR1 is MNHEY and CDR2 is SVGEGT in the germline V gene. The junction had 13 bases not matched to a gene; V was cut back by 5 bases and J by 4 bases. This CDR3 region has 16 residues. CDR3 amino acids: CASSQALPGTAYGYTF. CDR3 DNA: TGTGCCAGCAGTCAAGCTCTCCCAGGGACAGCCTATGGCTACACCTTC.

The V call is TRBV4-2, the J call TRBJ1-2; 8 positions match TRBD1. The CDR3 contains 16 residues. J lost 3 bases, V lost 0 bases, and 6 bases had no gene match. Per germline, CDR1 LGHNA and CDR2 YNFKEQ. CDR3 nucleotide sequence: TGTGCCAGCAGCCAAGATGAATCAGGGGGCTACTATGGCTACACCTTC. It specifies CASSQDESGGYYGYTF.

This clone was detected a few times. The chain is built from TRBV28 and TRBJ2-7, with 7 bases matching TRBD1. Unmatched junction bases numbered 17, after V lost 3 bases and J lost 3 bases. The germline V gene encodes CDR1 MDHEN and CDR2 SYDVKM. This CDR3 is 18 amino acids long. CDR3 loop: CASSFWSNRGRSRYEQYF. The CDR3, as DNA: TGTGCCAGCAGTTTTTGGTCAAACAGGGGAAGGTCGCGCTACGAGCAGTACTTC.

The chain couples TRBV4-2 to TRBJ1-1; 8 nucleotides agree with TRBD1. This CDR3 contains 16 residues. V dropped 4 bases and J dropped 1; count of bases not matched to a gene: 8. Germline values: CDR1 LGHNA, CDR2 YNFKEQ. The CDR3 protein is CASSPTPGTGNTEAFF. The DNA of the CDR3 is TGTGCCAGCAGCCCCACGCCCGGGACAGGGAACACTGAAGCTTTCTTT.

This chain joins TRBV7-8 and TRBJ1-1; TRBD1 might be the D (6 bases). The V end lost 3 bases, the J end lost 4 bases, and 12 bases lay between the germline ends. In germline, CDR1 is SGHVS, CDR2 FQNEAQ. The CDR3 extends over 14 amino acids. This chain's CDR3 is CASSLTAGATEAFF. Here the CDR3 DNA reads TGTGCCAGCAGCTTGACAGCGGGGGCCACTGAAGCTTTCTTT. The variable domain in full, completed from reference TRBV7-8 and TRBJ1-1, reads GAGVSQSPRYKVAKRGQDVALRCDPISGHVSLFWYQQALGQGPEFLTYFQNEAQLDKSGLPSDRFFAERPEGSVSTLKIQRTQQEDSAVYLCASSLTAGATEAFFGQGTRLTVV.

The chain couples TRBV2 to TRBJ1-3, with D possibly matching TRBD1 (5 bases). In germline, CDR1 is SNHLY, CDR2 FYNNEI. Trimming shortened V by 4 bases and J by 4 bases, and 11 bases separated the two germline ends. This CDR3 contains 14 residues. The CDR3 region has the DNA TGTGCCAGCAGTGTGGAGGGGATAGGAAACACCATATATTTT. It translates to CASSVEGIGNTIYF.

The chain is built from TRBV12-3 or TRBV12-4 and TRBJ1-2; 9 bases are shared with TRBD1. This CDR3 comprises 13 residues. V was pared by 6 bases and J by 6 bases, with 5 bases of the junction left unmatched. The CDR3 DNA sequence: TGTGCCAGCAGGCCTACAGGGGGCGATGGCTACACCTTC. It specifies CASRPTGGDGYTF.

In this sample, this clone turned up a few times. The V call is TRBV14, the J call TRBJ1-2, with TRBD1 matching 8 bases. V dropped 2 bases and J dropped 7; count of bases not matched to a gene: 3. The CDR3 loop spans 13 amino acids. Germline CDR1 and CDR2: SGHDN and FVKESK. CDR3 in DNA: TGTGCCAGCAGCCAACCAGGGGGCCGTGGCTACACCTTC. Amino acids: CASSQPGGRGYTF.

The rearrangement uses TRBV10-2 and TRBJ2-5; weak D call: TRBD1 (6 bases). The germline CDR1 and CDR2 sequences are WSHSY and SAAADI. This CDR3 is 15 amino acids long. V dropped 7 bases and J dropped 5 bases, with 20 bases sitting between them. DNA of the CDR3: TGCGCCAGCACTCTCCAGGACGAGAGGGGGGAGACCCAGTACTTC. Translated, it gives CASTLQDERGETQYF.

The chain links TRBV10-3 to TRBJ2-6; 8 positions agree with TRBD1. CDR3 length: 15 residues. The J segment lost 2 bases and the V segment lost 8 bases, leaving 5 bases of the junction unmatched. CDR1 is ENHRY, CDR2 SYGVKD, per germline. This CDR3 is CAIDSGGPGANVLTF. For the CDR3, the DNA is TGTGCCATCGACTCAGGGGGCCCTGGGGCCAACGTCCTGACTTTC.

V is TRBV6-5 and J is TRBJ1-2, with 10 bases matching TRBD1. Trimming cost V 6 bases and J 8 bases; bases outside gene matches: 6. Germline CDR1 is MNHEY and CDR2 is SVGAGI. The CDR3 extends over 13 amino acids. The CDR3 is CASSVTGGNGYTF. The CDR3 bases are TGTGCCAGCAGCGTGACAGGGGGCAACGGCTACACCTTC.

This clone was counted once. The chain couples TRBV13 to TRBJ1-1; D is ambiguous. CDR3 length: 13 amino acids. With 5 bases removed from V and 2 bases from J, the gap between germline ends came to 9 bases. From germline, CDR1 is PRHDT and CDR2 FYEKMQ (reference sequence). CDR3 in amino acids: CASSPGVNTEAFF. The CDR3 DNA follows: TGTGCCAGCAGCCCCGGGGTAAACACTGAAGCTTTCTTT.

The chain is built from TRBV5-4 and TRBJ2-3; D is possibly TRBD1 (5 bases). Germline assignment: CDR1 SGHNT and CDR2 YYREEE (reference sequence). Trimming removed 0 bases at V and 2 bases at J, with 19 bases between. There are 18 residues in the CDR3. The CDR3 coding sequence is TGTGCCAGCAGCTTGGCTAGGGGCGCCCGACAGTACACAGATACGCAGTATTTT. This codes for CASSLARGARQYTDTQYF.

The chain employs TRBV29-1 and TRBJ1-2; a possible D gene is TRBD1 (6 bases). There are 12 residues in the CDR3. Germline CDR1 and CDR2: SQVTM and ANQGSEA. V lost 7 bases, J lost 8 bases, and 17 bases lay in between. This CDR3 reads CSAISGDTGYTF. DNA for the CDR3: TGCAGCGCTATTTCAGGGGATACGGGCTACACCTTC.